The clone carrying this T cell receptor (beta chain) showed up just a few times. Trimming removed 7 bases from V and 7 bases from J, with 17 bases in between. The CDR3 is 14 amino acids. CDR1 and CDR2 (germline): SGHRS, YFSETQ. One entry per CDR3 protein results from TCRdb running MiXCR on the 5' RACE reads. The table includes tens of thousands of distinct CDR3 sequences, roughly 8.7% detected once. The data are from a study of spatial heterogeneity in lung cancer. Looking at the study overall: There were consistently more beta-chain sequences detected than alpha-chain sequences.

The sample's time point: sample taken at primary tumor resection. Tumor, nontumor lung or frozen PBMC supplied whole RNA that was sequenced unsorted. The chain links TRBV5-1 to TRBJ1-4, with no clear D. The specimen was PBMCs, collected at surgery. This receptor was taken from a male donor with early-stage non-small cell lung cancer. The CDR3 here is CASRDLGGGEKLFF. The DNA for the CDR3 is TGCGCCAGCCGGGATTTGGGCGGCGGTGAAAAACTGTTTTTT.